This TCR beta chain came from a study of T cell responses to AZD1222 COVID-19 vaccine. Study observations and caveats: CD4 TCRs linked to vaccination spanned spike, dominating at 160-218 and 743-854. Donors were mostly white British, more females; clonal diversity possibly underestimated. Compared with day 0, the breadth and depth of the Spike-specific TCR repertoire rose significantly after two doses of AZD1222.

A note on this clone: Its antigen is not known.

Sequencing used immunoSEQ multiplex PCR; TCRdb keeps in-frame clones, though not all of them. The sample lists 110,000 or so clones; 88% were seen once. V lost 6 bases, J lost 7 bases, and 10 bases lay in between. The CDR3 runs to 12 residues. In germline, CDR1 is MDHEN, CDR2 SYDVKM. V is TRBV28 and J is TRBJ2-1; possible D gene TRBD1, 6 bases. This TCR was sampled from an adult who received the AZD1222 COVID-19 vaccine. The material was peripheral blood, obtained 28 days after the second AZD1222 dose. Written as DNA, the CDR3 is TGTGCCAGCAGGGGGGCCCCGAATGAGCAGTTCTTC. Translating it yields CASRGAPNEQFF.